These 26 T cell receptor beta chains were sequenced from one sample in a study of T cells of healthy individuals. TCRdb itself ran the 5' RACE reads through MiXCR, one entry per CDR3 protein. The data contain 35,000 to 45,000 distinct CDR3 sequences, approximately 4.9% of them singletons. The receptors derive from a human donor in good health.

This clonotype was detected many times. The CDR3 region is CASSPHRESSYNEQFF. The CDR3 DNA reads as TGTGCCAGCAGTCCCCACAGGGAGAGCTCCTACAATGAGCAGTTCTTC. The chain combines TRBV28 with TRBJ2-1; TRBD1 might be the D (6 bases). The CDR3 sequence is 16 residues long. Germline V gene lookup returns CDR1 MDHEN and CDR2 SYDVKM. V lost 5 bases to trimming and J lost 0 bases, with 14 bases between them.

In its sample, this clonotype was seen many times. The CDR3 is CASSQKDRVGTEAFF. The CDR3 DNA sequence: TGTGCCAGCAGCCAAAAGGACAGGGTGGGGACTGAAGCTTTCTTT. The gene calls are TRBV3-1 and TRBJ1-1; TRBD1 aligns across 8 bases. The CDR3 runs to 15 residues. The junction had 7 bases not matched to a gene; V was cut back by 2 bases and J by 5 bases. Germline V gene data show CDR1 as LGHDT and CDR2 as YNNKEL (reference sequence).

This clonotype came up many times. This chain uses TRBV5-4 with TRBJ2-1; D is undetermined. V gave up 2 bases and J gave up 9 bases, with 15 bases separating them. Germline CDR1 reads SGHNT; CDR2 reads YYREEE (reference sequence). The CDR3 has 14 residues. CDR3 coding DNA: TGTGCCAGCAGCTTTATATTAAGTGGTAGTGAGCAGTTCTTC. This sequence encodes CASSFILSGSEQFF.

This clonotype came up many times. The CDR3 here is CASARTSGSDTQYF. CDR3 coding DNA: TGTGCTAGTGCTCGGACTAGCGGGTCCGATACGCAGTATTTT. V usage is TRBV12-5 and J usage is TRBJ2-3; TRBD2 matches 11 bases. Germline V lookup: CDR1 LGHNT, CDR2 FRNRAP. J gave up 6 bases and V 7 bases, and 6 bases lay outside the gene matches. The CDR3 loop spans 14 amino acids.

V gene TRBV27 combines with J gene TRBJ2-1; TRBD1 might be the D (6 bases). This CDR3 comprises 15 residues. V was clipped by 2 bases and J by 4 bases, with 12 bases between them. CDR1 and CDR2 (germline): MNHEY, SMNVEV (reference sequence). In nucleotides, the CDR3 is TGTGCCAGCAGTTTAGAACAGGGAGAATACAATGAGCAGTTCTTC. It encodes CASSLEQGEYNEQFF.

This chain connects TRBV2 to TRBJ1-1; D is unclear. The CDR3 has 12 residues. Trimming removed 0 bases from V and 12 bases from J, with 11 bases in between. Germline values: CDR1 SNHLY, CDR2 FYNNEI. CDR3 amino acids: CASSEASWVSFF. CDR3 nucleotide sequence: TGTGCCAGCAGTGAAGCTAGCTGGGTATCTTTCTTT.

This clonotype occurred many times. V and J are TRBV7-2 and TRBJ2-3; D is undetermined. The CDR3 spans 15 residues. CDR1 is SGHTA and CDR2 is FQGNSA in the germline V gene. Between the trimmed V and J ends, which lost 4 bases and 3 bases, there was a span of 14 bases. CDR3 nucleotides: TGTGCCAGCAGCTACCGCGGTCTGACTACAGATACGCAGTATTTT. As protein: CASSYRGLTTDTQYF.

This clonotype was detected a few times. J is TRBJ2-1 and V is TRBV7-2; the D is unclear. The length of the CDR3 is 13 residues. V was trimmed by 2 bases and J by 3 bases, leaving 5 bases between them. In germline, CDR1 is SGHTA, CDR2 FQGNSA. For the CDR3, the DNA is TGTGCCAGCAGCTTAACTTACTACAATGAGCAGTTCTTC. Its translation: CASSLTYYNEQFF.

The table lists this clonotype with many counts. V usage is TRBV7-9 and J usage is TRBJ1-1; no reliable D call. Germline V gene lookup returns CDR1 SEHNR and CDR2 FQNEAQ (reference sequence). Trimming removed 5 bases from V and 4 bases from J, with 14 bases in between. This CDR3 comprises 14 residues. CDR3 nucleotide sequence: TGTGCCAGCAGCCGCGTAGCCTCAGGCACTGAAGCTTTCTTT. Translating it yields CASSRVASGTEAFF. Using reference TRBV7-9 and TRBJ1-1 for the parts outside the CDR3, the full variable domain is DTGVSQNPRHKITKRGQNVTFRCDPISEHNRLYWYRQTLGQGPEFLTYFQNEAQLEKSRLLSDRFSAERPKGSFSTLEIQRTEQGDSAMYLCASSRVASGTEAFFGQGTRLTVV.

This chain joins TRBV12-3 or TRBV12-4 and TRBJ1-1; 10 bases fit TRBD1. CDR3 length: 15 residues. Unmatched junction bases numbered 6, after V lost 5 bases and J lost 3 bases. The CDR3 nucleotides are TGTGCCAGCAGTCTGACAGGGGGCGAGTACACTGAAGCTTTCTTT. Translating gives CASSLTGGEYTEAFF.

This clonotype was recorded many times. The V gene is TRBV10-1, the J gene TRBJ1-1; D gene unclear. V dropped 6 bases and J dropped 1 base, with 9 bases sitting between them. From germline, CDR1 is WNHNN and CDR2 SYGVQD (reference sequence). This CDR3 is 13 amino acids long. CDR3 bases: TGCGCCAGCAGCCGCGGGCCGAACACTGAAGCTTTCTTT. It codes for CASSRGPNTEAFF.

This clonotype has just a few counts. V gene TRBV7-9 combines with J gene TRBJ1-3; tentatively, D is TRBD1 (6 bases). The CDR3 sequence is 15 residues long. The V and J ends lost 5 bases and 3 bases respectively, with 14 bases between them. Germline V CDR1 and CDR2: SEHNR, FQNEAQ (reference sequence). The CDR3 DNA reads TGTGCCAGCAGCCCCTCAGAGGGGGATGGAAACACCATATATTTT. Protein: CASSPSEGDGNTIYF. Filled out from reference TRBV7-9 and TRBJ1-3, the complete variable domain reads DTGVSQNPRHKITKRGQNVTFRCDPISEHNRLYWYRQTLGQGPEFLTYFQNEAQLEKSRLLSDRFSAERPKGSFSTLEIQRTEQGDSAMYLCASSPSEGDGNTIYFGEGSWLTVV.

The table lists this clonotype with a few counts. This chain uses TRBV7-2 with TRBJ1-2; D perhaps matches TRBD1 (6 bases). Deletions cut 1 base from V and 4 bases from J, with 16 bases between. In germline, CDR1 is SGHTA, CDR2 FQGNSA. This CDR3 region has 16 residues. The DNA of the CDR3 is TGTGCCAGCAGCTTAGTGTACAGGGAGGGTAGCTATGGCTACACCTTC. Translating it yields CASSLVYREGSYGYTF.

This CDR3 is CAWSPLAGYNEQFF. CDR3 in DNA: TGTGCCTGGAGTCCCTTAGCGGGTTACAATGAGCAGTTCTTC. The chain joins TRBV30 to TRBJ2-1; 7 bases match TRBD2. The V and J ends lost 2 bases and 4 bases, in that order; junction bases with no gene match: 5. The length of the CDR3 is 14 residues. The germline gives CDR1 GTSNPN, CDR2 SVGIG (reference sequence).

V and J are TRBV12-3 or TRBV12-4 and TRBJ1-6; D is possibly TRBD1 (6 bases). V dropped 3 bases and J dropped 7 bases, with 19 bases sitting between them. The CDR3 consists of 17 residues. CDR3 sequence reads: CASSFLGGAVGNSPLHF. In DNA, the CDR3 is TGTGCCAGCAGTTTCTTGGGGGGGGCGGTCGGAAATTCACCCCTCCACTTT.

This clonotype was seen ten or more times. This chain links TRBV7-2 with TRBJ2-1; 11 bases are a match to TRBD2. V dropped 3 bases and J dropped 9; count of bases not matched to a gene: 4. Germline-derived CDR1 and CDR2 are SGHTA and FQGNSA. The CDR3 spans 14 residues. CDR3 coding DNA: TGTGCCAGCAGCTTGTATAGCGGGAGGGTTGAGCAGTTCTTC. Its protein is CASSLYSGRVEQFF. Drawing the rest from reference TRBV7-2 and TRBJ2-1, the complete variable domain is GAGVSQSPSNKVTEKGKDVELRCDPISGHTALYWYRQSLGQGLEFLIYFQGNSAPDKSGLPSDRFSAERTGGSVSTLTIQRTQQEDSAVYLCASSLYSGRVEQFFGPGTRLTVL.

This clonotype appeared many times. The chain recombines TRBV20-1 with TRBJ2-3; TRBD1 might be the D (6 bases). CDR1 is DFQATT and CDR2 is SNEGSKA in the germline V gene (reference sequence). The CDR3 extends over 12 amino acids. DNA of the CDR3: TGCAGCCCATCACAGGGTATAGATACGCAGTATTTT. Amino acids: CSPSQGIDTQYF.

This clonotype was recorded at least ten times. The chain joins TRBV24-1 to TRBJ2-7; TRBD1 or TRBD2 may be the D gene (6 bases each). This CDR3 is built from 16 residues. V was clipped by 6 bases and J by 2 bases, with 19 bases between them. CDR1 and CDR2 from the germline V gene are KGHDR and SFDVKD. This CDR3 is CATSHIGSQGTYEQYF. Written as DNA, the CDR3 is TGTGCCACCAGTCATATCGGGAGTCAGGGGACCTACGAGCAGTACTTC.

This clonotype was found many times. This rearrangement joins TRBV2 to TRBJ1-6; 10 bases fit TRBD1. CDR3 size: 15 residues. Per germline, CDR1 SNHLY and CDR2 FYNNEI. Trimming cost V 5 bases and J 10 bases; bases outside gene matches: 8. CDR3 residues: CASSHPGQGNSPLHF. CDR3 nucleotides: TGTGCCAGCAGTCATCCGGGACAGGGGAACTCACCCCTCCACTTT.

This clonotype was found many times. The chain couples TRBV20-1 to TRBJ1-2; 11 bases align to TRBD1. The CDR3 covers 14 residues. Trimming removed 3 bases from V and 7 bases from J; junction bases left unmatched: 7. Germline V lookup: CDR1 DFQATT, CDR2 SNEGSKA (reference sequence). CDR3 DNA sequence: TGCAGTGCTAGGCCGGGACAGGGGGTAGGTGGCTACACCTTC. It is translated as CSARPGQGVGGYTF.

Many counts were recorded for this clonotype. CDR3 nucleotides: TGTGCCACGGGAAAACAGGCCGCAACTAATGAAAAACTGTTTTTT. It encodes CATGKQAATNEKLFF. This chain connects TRBV6-1 to TRBJ1-4; a possible D gene is TRBD1 (5 bases). Germline V gene lookup returns CDR1 MNHNS and CDR2 SASEGT. V lost 10 bases and J 0 bases, leaving 15 bases between the germline ends. The CDR3 runs 15 residues.

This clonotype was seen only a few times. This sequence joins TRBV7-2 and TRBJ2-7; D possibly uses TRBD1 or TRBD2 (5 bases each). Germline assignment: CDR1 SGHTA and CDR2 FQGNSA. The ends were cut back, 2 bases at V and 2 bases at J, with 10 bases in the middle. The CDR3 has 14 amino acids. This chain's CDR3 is CASSLRQTTYEQYF. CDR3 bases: TGTGCCAGCAGCTTACGACAGACTACCTACGAGCAGTACTTC.

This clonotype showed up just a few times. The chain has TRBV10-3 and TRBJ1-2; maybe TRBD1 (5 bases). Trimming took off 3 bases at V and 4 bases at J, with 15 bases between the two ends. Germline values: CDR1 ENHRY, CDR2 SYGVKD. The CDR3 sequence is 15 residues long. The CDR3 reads CAISEGFRDVYGYTF. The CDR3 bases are TGTGCCATCAGTGAAGGGTTCAGGGACGTCTATGGCTACACCTTC.

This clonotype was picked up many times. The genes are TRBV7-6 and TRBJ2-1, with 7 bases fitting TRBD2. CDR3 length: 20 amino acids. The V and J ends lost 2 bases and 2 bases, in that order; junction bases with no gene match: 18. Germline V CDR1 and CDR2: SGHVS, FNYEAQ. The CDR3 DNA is TGTGCCAGCAGCTTAAAATTAAGGCGGGAGTTAAAGGGGCCCTACAATGAGCAGTTCTTC. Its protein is CASSLKLRRELKGPYNEQFF. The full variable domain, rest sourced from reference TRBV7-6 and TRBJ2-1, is GAGVSQSPRYKVTKRGQDVALRCDPISGHVSLYWYRQALGQGPEFLTYFNYEAQQDKSGLPNDRFSAERPEGSISTLTIQRTEQRDSAMYRCASSLKLRRELKGPYNEQFFGPGTRLTVL.

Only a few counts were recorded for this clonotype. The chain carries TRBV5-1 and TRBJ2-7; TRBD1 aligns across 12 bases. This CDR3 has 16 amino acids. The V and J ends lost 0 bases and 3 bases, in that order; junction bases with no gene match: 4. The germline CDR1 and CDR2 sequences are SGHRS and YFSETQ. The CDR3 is CASSLEGQGAIYEQYF. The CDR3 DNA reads TGCGCCAGCAGCTTGGAGGGACAGGGGGCCATCTACGAGCAGTACTTC.

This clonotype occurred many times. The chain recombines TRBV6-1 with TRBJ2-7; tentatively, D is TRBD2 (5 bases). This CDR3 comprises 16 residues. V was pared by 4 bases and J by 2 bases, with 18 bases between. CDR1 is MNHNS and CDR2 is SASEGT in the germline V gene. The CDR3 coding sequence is TGTGCCAGCAGTGCCAAGACCGGGATCACGGCCTACGAGCAGTACTTC. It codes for CASSAKTGITAYEQYF.